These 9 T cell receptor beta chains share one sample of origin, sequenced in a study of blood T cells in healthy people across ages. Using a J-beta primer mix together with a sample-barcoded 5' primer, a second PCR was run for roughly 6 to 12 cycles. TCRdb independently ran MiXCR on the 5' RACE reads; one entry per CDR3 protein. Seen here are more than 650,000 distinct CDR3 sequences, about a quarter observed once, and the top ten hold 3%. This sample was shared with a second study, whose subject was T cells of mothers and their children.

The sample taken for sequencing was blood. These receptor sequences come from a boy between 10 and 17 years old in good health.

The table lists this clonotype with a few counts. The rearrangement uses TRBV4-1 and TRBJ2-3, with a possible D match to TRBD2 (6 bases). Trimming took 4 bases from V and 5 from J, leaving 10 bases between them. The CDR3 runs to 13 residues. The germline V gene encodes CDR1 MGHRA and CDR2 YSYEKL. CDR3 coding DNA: TGCGCCAGCAGCCCCCGGACTAAAGATACGCAGTATTTT. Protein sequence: CASSPRTKDTQYF.

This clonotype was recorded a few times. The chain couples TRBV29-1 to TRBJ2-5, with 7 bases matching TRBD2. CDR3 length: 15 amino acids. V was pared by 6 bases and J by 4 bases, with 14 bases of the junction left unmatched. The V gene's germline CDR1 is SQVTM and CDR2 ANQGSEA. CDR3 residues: CSVSSWGGRGETQYF. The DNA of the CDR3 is TGCAGCGTCTCCTCCTGGGGGGGAAGGGGAGAGACCCAGTACTTC.

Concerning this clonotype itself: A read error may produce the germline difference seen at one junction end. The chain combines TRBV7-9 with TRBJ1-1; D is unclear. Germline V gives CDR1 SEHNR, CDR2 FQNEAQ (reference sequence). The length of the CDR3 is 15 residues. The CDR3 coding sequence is TGTGCCAGCAGCTTAGGAGACATCAGGTTGGCTGAAGCTTCCTTT. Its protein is CASSLGDIRLAEASF.

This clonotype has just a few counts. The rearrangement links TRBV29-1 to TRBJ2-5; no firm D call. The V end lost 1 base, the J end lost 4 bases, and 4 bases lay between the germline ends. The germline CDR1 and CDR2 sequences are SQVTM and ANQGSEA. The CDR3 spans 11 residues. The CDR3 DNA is TGCAGCGTTGAAGGGATAGAGACCCAGTACTTC. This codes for CSVEGIETQYF.

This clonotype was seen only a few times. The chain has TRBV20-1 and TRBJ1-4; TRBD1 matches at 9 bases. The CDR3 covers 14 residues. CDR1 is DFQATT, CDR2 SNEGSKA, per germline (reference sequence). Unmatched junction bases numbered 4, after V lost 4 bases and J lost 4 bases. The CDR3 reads CSATSTGGNEKLFF. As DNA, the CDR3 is TGCAGTGCTACCTCGACAGGGGGTAATGAAAAACTGTTTTTT.

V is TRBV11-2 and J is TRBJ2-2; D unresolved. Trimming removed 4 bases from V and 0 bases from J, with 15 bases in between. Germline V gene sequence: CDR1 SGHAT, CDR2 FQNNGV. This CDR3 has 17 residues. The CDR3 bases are TGTGCCAGCAGCTCTCCGGCGAGGCTGACGAACACCGGGGAGCTGTTTTTT. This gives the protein CASSSPARLTNTGELFF.

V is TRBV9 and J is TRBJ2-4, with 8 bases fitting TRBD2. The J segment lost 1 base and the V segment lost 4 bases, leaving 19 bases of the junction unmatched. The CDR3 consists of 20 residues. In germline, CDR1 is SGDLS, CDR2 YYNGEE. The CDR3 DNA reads TGTGCCAGCAGCACCGGCCCGGGACTAGGGACTCTTAAGGCCAAAAACATTCAGTACTTC. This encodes CASSTGPGLGTLKAKNIQYF.

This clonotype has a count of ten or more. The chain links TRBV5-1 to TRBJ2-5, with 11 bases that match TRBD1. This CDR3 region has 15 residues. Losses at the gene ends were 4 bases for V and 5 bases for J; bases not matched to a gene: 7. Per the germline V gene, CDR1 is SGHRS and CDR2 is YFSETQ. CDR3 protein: CASSLRDRGTETQYF. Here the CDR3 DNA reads TGCGCCAGCAGCCTCCGGGACAGGGGGACGGAGACCCAGTACTTC.

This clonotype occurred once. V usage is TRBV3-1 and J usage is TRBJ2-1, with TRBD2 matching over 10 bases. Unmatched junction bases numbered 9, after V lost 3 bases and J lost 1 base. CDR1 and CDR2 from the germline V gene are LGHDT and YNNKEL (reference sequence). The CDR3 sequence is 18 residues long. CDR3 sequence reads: CASSQGALSGGSYNEQFF. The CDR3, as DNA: TGTGCCAGCAGCCAGGGGGCCCTTAGCGGGGGGTCCTACAATGAGCAGTTCTTC.